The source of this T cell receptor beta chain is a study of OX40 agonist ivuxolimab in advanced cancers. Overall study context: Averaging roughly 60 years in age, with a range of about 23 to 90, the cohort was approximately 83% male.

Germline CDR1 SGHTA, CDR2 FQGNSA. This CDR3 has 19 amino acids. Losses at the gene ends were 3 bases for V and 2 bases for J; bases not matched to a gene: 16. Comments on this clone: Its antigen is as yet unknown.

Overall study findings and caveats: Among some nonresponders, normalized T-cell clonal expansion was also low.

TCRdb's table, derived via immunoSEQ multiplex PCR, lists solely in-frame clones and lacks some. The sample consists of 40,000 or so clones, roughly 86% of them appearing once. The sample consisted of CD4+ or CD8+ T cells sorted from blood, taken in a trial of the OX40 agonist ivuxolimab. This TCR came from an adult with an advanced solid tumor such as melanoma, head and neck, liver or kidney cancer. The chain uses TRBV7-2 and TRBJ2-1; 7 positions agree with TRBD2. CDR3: CASSFRPGLGRGTYNEQFF. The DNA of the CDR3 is TGTGCCAGCAGCTTCCGGCCAGGACTAGGACGAGGAACCTACAATGAGCAGTTCTTC.